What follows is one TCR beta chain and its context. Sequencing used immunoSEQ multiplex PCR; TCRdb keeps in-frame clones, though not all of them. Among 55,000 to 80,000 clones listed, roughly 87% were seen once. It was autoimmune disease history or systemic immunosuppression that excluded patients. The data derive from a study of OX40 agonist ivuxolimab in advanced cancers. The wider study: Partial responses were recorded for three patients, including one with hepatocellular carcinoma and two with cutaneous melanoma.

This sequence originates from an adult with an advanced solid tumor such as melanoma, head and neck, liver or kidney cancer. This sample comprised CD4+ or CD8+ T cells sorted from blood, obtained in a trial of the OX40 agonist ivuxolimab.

As DNA, the CDR3 is TGTGCCAGCAGCCCCCCGGGGACAACTAATGAAAAACTGTTTTTT. It codes for CASSPPGTTNEKLFF. The chain has TRBV9 and TRBJ1-4; D gene uncertain. The CDR3 spans 15 residues. Between the trimmed V and J ends, which lost 4 bases and 0 bases, there was a span of 10 bases. Germline CDR1 SGDLS, CDR2 YYNGEE.